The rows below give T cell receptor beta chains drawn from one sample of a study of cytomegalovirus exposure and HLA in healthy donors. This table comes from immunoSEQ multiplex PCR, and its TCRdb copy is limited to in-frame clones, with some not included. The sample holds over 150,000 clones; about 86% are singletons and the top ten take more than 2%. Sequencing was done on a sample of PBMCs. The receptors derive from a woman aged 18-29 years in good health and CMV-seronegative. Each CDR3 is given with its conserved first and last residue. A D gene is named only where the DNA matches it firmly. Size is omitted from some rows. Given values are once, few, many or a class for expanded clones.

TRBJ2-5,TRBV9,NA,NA,TGTGCCAGCAGTAGGGCGGGCGAAAAAGAGACCCAGTACTTC,CASSRAGEKETQYF
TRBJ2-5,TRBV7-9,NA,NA,TGTGCCAGCAGCTTAGCGGCAGGGTTTGGAGAGACCCAGTACTTC,CASSLAAGFGETQYF
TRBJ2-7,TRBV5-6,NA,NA,TGTGCCAGCAGCCGATCAACAGGGAAAGCCAAGGTAGTATACGAGCAGTACTTC,CASSRSTGKAKVVYEQYF
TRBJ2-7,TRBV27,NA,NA,TGTGCCAGCAGCCCCGCCGGGCGGGACTACGAGCAGTACTTC,CASSPAGRDYEQYF
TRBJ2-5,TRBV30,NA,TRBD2,TGTGCCTGGAGTGCATATGTTAGACTAGCGGGGGGCCAAGTACGGGCGACCCAGTACTTC,CAWSAYVRLAGGQVRATQYF
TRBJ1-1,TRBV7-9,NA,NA,TGTGCCAGCCTGTTCGTGGGGGGTCGAGCTTTCTTT,CASLFVGGRAFF
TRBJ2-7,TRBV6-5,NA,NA,TGTGCCAGCAGTTACTCCCTGGTAGGGGGCTACGAGCAGTACTTC,CASSYSLVGGYEQYF
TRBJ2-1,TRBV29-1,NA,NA,TGCAGCGTTCGCGGGGCAGCGGCTTCCTACAATGAGCAGTTCTTC,CSVRGAAASYNEQFF
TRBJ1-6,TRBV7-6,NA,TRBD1,TGTGCCAGCAGCTTAGAAGGGGGCTTTTCACCCCTCCACTTT,CASSLEGGFSPLHF
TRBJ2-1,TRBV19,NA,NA,TGTGCCAGTAGTATAGATGATGGGCAGGGTATGAATGAGCAGTTCTTC,CASSIDDGQGMNEQFF
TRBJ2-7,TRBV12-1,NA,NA,TGTGCCAGCAGCTTCGACAGGGGGTACCAGGTCTACGAGCAGTACTTC,CASSFDRGYQVYEQYF
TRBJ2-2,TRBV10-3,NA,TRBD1,TGTGCCATCACCCCGACAGGGAATAGGAACACCGGGGAGCTGTTTTTT,CAITPTGNRNTGELFF
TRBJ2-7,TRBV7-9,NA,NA,TGTGCCAGCAGCTCCGGGAATACCTACGAGCAGTACTTC,CASSSGNTYEQYF
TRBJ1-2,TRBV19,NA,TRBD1,TGTGCCAGTAGTATTCCTCAGGGGGCTTTTGGCTACACCTTC,CASSIPQGAFGYTF
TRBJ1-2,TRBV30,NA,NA,TGTGCCTGGACGGCAGGGAATGGCTACACCTTC,CAWTAGNGYTF
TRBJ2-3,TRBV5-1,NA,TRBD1,TGCGCCAGCAGCTTGGGCCAAGGGGGACAGGGGGCAGATACGCAGTATTTT,CASSLGQGGQGADTQYF
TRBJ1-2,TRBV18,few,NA,TGTGCCAGCTCACGGATACAGGACGGTGGCTACACCTTC,CASSRIQDGGYTF
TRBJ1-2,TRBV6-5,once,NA,TGTGCCAGCAGTTACGTCTTTAGCAAACTTCAAGATGGCTACACCTTC,CASSYVFSKLQDGYTF
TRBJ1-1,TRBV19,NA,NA,TGTGCCAGTAGTCGCCCCCCCGGCACTGAAGCTTTCTTT,CASSRPPGTEAFF
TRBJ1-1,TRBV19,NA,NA,TGTGCCAGTAGTATTGGCGGCCTTGAAGCTTTCTTT,CASSIGGLEAFF
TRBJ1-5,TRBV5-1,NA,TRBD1,TGCGCCAGCAGCCGGACAGGGGCCCAGCCCCAGCATTTT,CASSRTGAQPQHF
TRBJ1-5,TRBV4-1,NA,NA,TGCGCCAGCAGCCAAGTTGGGGAGAGCGATCAGCCCCAGCATTTT,CASSQVGESDQPQHF
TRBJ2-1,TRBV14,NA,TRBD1,TGTGCCAGCAGCGTCCGACAGGGCCGTGAGCCTATATTCTTC,CASSVRQGREPIFF
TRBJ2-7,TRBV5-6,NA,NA,TGTGCCAGCAGCTTGGACCGGAGGAAGCAGTACTTC,CASSLDRRKQYF
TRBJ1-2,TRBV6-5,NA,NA,TGTGCCAGCAGTTCCGGGGGGAACTATGGCTACACCTTC,CASSSGGNYGYTF
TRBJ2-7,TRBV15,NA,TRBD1,TGTGCCACCAGCGAATACTCGGGACAGGGGTCCTACGAGCAGTACTTC,CATSEYSGQGSYEQYF
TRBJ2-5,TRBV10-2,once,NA,TGCGCCAGCAGGGAGGACCAGGGCGCAGAGACCCAGTACTTC,CASREDQGAETQYF
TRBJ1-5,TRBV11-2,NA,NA,TGTGCCAGCAGCTTAGCGACGGGATATAGCAATCAGCCCCAGCATTTT,CASSLATGYSNQPQHF
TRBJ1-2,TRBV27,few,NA,TGTGCCAGCAGTTCGACGGAGGACTATGGCTACACCTTC,CASSSTEDYGYTF
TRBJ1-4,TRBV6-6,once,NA,TGTGCCAGCAGTTTCAGGGGCGGAAATGAAAAACTGTTTTTT,CASSFRGGNEKLFF
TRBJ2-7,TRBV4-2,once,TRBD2,TGTGCCAGCAGCCCCCATGCTAGCGGGAGGGGGGACGAGCAGTACTTC,CASSPHASGRGDEQYF
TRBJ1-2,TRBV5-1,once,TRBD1,TGCGCCAGCAGCTTCGGGGACAGGCCGTCCTATGGCTACACCTTC,CASSFGDRPSYGYTF
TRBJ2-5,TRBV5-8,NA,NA,TGTGCCAGCAGCTTGCTGGAGACCCAGTACTTC,CASSLLETQYF
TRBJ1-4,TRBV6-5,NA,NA,TGTGCCAGCAGTTACGACGGGAATGAAAAACTGTTTTTT,CASSYDGNEKLFF
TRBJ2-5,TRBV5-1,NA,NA,TGCGCCAGCAGCCGATTACAGGGGAGGGAGACCCAGTACTTC,CASSRLQGRETQYF
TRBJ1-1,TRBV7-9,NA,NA,TGTGCCAGCACCCTACAGGGCGGGGGCACTGAAGCTTTCTTT,CASTLQGGGTEAFF
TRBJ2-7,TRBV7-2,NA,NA,TGTGCCAGCAGCTTACTCTACGAGCAGTACTTC,CASSLLYEQYF
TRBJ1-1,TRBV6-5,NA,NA,TGTGCCAGCAGTTACTCGGGGGGGAGGATGAACACTGAAGCTTTCTTT,CASSYSGGRMNTEAFF
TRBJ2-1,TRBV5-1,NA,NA,TGCGCCAGCAGCTTGGCACAGGTGAACAATGAGCAGTTCTTC,CASSLAQVNNEQFF
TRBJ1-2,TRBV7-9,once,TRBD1,TGTGCCAGCAGCCCAGGACAGGGAAGGAACTATGGCTACACCTTC,CASSPGQGRNYGYTF
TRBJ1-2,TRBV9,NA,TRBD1,TGTGCCAGCACATACGGACAGGGGGGAAGGGGCTACACCTTC,CASTYGQGGRGYTF
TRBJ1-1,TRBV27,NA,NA,TGTGCCAGCAGTTTTTCTCGGCAGGGCACTGAAGCTTTCTTT,CASSFSRQGTEAFF
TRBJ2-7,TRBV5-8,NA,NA,TGTGCCAGCAGCCACCCGGGGAGCTCCTACGAGCAGTACTTC,CASSHPGSSYEQYF
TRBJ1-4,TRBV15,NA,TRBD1,TGTGCCACCAGCAGTGGACAGGGTGGTACTAATGAAAAACTGTTTTTT,CATSSGQGGTNEKLFF
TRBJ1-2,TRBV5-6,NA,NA,TGTGCCAGCAGCCCCTCACGGGGATCGGGACTCCCCGCTAATGGCTACACCTTC,CASSPSRGSGLPANGYTF
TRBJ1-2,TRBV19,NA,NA,TGTGCCAGTAGCCAAAGGGGTGGTGGCTACACCTTC,CASSQRGGGYTF
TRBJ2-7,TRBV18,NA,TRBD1,TGTGCCAGCTCAAACCACAGGGGGGCTCTTTACGAGCAGTACTTC,CASSNHRGALYEQYF
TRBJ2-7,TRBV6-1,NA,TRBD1,TGTGCCAGCAGTGAAGACAGGGGCGGCGAGCAGTACTTC,CASSEDRGGEQYF
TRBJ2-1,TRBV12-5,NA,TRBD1,TGTGCTAGTGGTGTCGGACAGGGATCAAGTGAGCAGTTCTTC,CASGVGQGSSEQFF
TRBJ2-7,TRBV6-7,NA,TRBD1,TGTGCCAGCTTCCCTCAAGGACAGGGGGATAGGGAGCAGTACTTC,CASFPQGQGDREQYF
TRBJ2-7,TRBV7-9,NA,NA,TGTGCCAGCAGCTTACTAGTGAGCGAGCAGTACTTC,CASSLLVSEQYF
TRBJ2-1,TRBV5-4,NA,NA,TGTGCCAGCCGGAGGACTCCTCTGGACAATGAGCAGTTCTTC,CASRRTPLDNEQFF
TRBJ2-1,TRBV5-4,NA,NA,TGTGCCAGCAGCTTGGGGCTCCCCGGAGGAAATGAGCAGTTCTTC,CASSLGLPGGNEQFF
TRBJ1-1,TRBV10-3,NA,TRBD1,TGTGCCATCAGTGACCAAAAAACCAGGGGGCTAGGCACTGAAGCTTTCTTT,CAISDQKTRGLGTEAFF
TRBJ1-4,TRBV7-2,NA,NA,TGTGCCAGCAGCCTATACTCGACAGTTACAACTAATGAAAAACTGTTTTTT,CASSLYSTVTTNEKLFF
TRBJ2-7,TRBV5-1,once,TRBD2,TGCGCCAGCAGCTTTAGGGCTAGCGGGAGTCTACACGAGCAGTACTTC,CASSFRASGSLHEQYF
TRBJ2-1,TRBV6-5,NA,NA,TGTGCCAGCAGTTACTCGGCGGGAAGAAACAATGAGCAGTTCTTC,CASSYSAGRNNEQFF